This T cell receptor beta chain stems from a study of human T cells and chemical hapten exposure. Time point described: pre-sensitization, week 0. Treatment noted: therapeutic diphenylcyclopropenone sensitization with weekly scalp DPC. This clonotype came up a few times. Using its own MiXCR run on the RACE reads, TCRdb lists one record per CDR3 protein. The table shows more than 250,000 distinct CDR3 sequences, with roughly 8% occurring only once. Germline V gene data show CDR1 as MNHEY and CDR2 as SVGAGI. V dropped 2 bases and J dropped 8 bases, with 10 bases sitting between them. This CDR3 is built from 13 residues.

The chain uses TRBV6-5 and TRBJ2-1; unclear D gene. Specimen: whole blood, collected in connection with sensitization to the hapten diphenylcyclopropenone (DPC). The source is a man aged 18 to 29 with alopecia areata. Some clones in this sample may be carry-over from other donors' samples. This chain's CDR3 is CASSYSSVYEQFF. DNA for the CDR3: TGTGCCAGCAGTTACAGCTCGGTCTATGAGCAGTTCTTC.